Reported below is one T cell receptor beta chain. Its antigen is unknown. Clones were read by immunoSEQ multiplex PCR, and TCRdb kept only the in-frame ones, dropping some. Of 66,000 or so clones listed, 80% to 95% were seen once; the top ten hold 2.5% to 3%. This sample is drawn from a study of T cells after posttransplantation cyclophosphamide. General study findings and limits: Donor CD8+ memory clones often dominated recipient blood repertoires at later times. Tissue-infiltrating T cells from skin or gut overlapped little with blood T cells. Recipient CMV seropositivity and CMV reactivation strongly tracked TRB clonality.

Peripheral blood was collected from the related graft donor on the marrow donation day. The CDR3 has 15 amino acids. Germline V lookup: CDR1 SGHRS, CDR2 YFSETQ. The V segment lost 7 bases and the J segment 4 bases; nucleotides outside the gene matches: 10. V is TRBV5-1 and J is TRBJ2-5, with TRBD1 matching 10 bases. This receptor was identified in a woman aged 25 to 45 in good health and a related stem cell transplant donor. The sequenced material came from PBMCs. The CDR3 region is CASGAGTGVRETQYF. The CDR3, as DNA: TGCGCCAGCGGAGCCGGGACAGGGGTTAGAGAGACCCAGTACTTC.